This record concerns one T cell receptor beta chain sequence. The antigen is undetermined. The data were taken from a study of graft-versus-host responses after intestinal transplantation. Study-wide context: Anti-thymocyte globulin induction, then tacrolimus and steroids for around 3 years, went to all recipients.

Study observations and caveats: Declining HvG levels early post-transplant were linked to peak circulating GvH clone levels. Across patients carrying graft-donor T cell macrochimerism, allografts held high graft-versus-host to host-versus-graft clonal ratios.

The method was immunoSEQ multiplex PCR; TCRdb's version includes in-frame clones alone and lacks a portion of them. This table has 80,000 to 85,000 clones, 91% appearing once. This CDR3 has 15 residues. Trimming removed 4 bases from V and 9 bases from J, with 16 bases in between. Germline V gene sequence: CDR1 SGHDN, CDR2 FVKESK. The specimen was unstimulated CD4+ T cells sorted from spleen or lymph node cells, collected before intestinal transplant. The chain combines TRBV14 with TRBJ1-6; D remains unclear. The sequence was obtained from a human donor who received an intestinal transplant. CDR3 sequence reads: CASSPGLGGSSPLHF. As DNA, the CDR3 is TGTGCCAGCAGCCCAGGACTGGGTGGGAGTTCACCCCTCCACTTT.